This is a list of T cell receptor beta chains from one sample in a study of blood T cell repertoires in COVID-19. The method was immunoSEQ multiplex PCR; TCRdb's version includes in-frame clones alone and lacks a portion of them. The sample has 90,000 to 100,000 clones; about 85% are singletons. The sample was peripheral blood. Every receptor here comes from a human donor in a cohort sampled during active COVID-19. CDR3s include the opening cysteine and the closing phenylalanine or tryptophan. The D gene is left open where the match is weak. Clone size is given for some rows only: seen once, a few or many times, or a class if the clone is expanded.

D	V	size	J	CDR3	DNA
NA	TRBV5-8	NA	TRBJ2-2	CASSLAGSIVTGELFF	TGTGCCAGCAGCCTGGCAGGGTCCATCGTCACCGGGGAGCTGTTTTTT
TRBD2	TRBV5-6	once	TRBJ2-3	CASSYGAGASTDTQYF	TGTGCCAGCAGCTACGGAGCGGGGGCGAGCACAGATACGCAGTATTTT
TRBD1	TRBV15	NA	TRBJ2-4	CATSRGQGRNLAKNIQYF	TGTGCCACCAGCCGAGGACAGGGACGAAATCTAGCCAAAAACATTCAGTACTTC
NA	TRBV6-5	NA	TRBJ1-2	CASSYSGGPAGYTF	TGTGCCAGCAGTTACTCCGGGGGTCCCGCTGGCTACACCTTC
TRBD1	TRBV7-3	NA	TRBJ1-1	CASSPGDRGKAFF	TGTGCCAGCAGCCCCGGGGACAGGGGGAAAGCTTTCTTT
NA	TRBV28	NA	TRBJ2-1	CASSLSYFYNEQFF	TGTGCCAGCAGTCTTAGTTATTTCTACAATGAGCAGTTCTTC
NA	TRBV7-8	NA	TRBJ2-7	CASSPFGGMPYF	TGTGCCAGCAGCCCCTTTGGGGGGATGCCGTACTTC
TRBD1	TRBV5-1	few	TRBJ2-7	CASSRGTGRLTPLYEQYF	TGCGCCAGCAGTCGGGGGACAGGTCGTCTCACTCCCCTCTACGAGCAGTACTTC
TRBD1	TRBV6-1	NA	TRBJ2-5	CASSESSAGTVTQYF	TGTGCCAGCAGTGAATCATCCGCCGGGACAGTCACCCAGTACTTC
NA	TRBV24-1	NA	TRBJ1-1	CATSESTGTEAFF	TGTGCCACCAGTGAATCCACAGGGACTGAAGCTTTCTTT
TRBD2	TRBV3-1/TRBV3-2	NA	TRBJ2-2	CATNGTSGSLVQSGELFF	TGTGCCACAAACGGGACTAGCGGGAGTTTGGTCCAGAGCGGGGAGCTGTTTTTT
NA	TRBV7-3	NA	TRBJ2-1	CASSPSGFHEQFF	TGTGCCAGCAGCCCCTCAGGATTCCATGAGCAGTTCTTC
TRBD2	TRBV7-6	once	TRBJ2-3	CASRLGAGRTDTQYF	TGTGCCAGCAGGTTAGGAGCGGGGCGCACAGATACGCAGTATTTT
NA	TRBV19	NA	TRBJ1-1	CASSITAAGKAFF	TGTGCCAGTAGTATTACGGCGGCAGGGAAAGCTTTCTTT
NA	TRBV7-2	NA	TRBJ2-3	CASSLAGPGTDTQYF	TGTGCCAGCAGCTTAGCGGGGCCAGGGACAGATACGCAGTATTTT
TRBD1	TRBV5-4	NA	TRBJ2-1	CASSPPGTGAVYEQFF	TGTGCCAGCAGCCCACCCGGGACAGGGGCCGTGTATGAGCAGTTCTTC
TRBD2	TRBV19	NA	TRBJ2-3	CASSIVRASGGRDTQYF	TGTGCCAGTAGTATAGTACGGGCTAGCGGGGGCAGAGATACGCAGTATTTT
NA	TRBV28	NA	TRBJ1-5	CASSLDGRGSQHF	TGTGCCAGCAGTTTGGACGGACGGGGGTCCCAGCATTTT
TRBD1	TRBV6-6	NA	TRBJ2-7	CASSYRGGWDEQYF	TGTGCCAGCAGTTACAGAGGGGGCTGGGACGAGCAGTACTTC
NA	TRBV6-2/TRBV6-3	NA	TRBJ1-2	CASSDPGKGAYGYTF	TGTGCCAGCAGTGACCCCGGTAAGGGAGCCTATGGCTACACCTTC
NA	TRBV7-2	NA	TRBJ1-2	CASSEGVGANYGYTF	TGTGCCAGCAGCGAGGGTGTCGGTGCTAACTATGGCTACACCTTC
NA	TRBV28	NA	TRBJ2-2	CASKRGVGNTGELFF	TGTGCCAGCAAACGTGGAGTAGGGAACACCGGGGAGCTGTTTTTT
TRBD1	TRBV7-9	NA	TRBJ1-2	CASSRTGRRGNYGYTF	TGTGCCAGCAGCCGGACAGGGAGGCGAGGAAACTATGGCTACACCTTC
TRBD2	TRBV11-2	NA	TRBJ2-5	CASSSVLAGGPLETQYF	TGTGCCAGCAGCTCCGTTCTAGCGGGAGGGCCTCTAGAGACCCAGTACTTC
NA	TRBV1	NA	TRBJ2-5	CTSSQDGYDRYQETQYF	TGCACCAGCAGCCAAGATGGTTACGACAGGTACCAAGAGACCCAGTACTTC
TRBD2	TRBV24-1	NA	TRBJ2-1	CATSDRGAYNEQFF	TGTGCCACCAGTGATCGGGGGGCCTACAATGAGCAGTTCTTC
NA	TRBV6-2/TRBV6-3	NA	TRBJ2-7	CASRPNRTPLMEQYF	TGTGCCAGCAGACCTAACCGGACTCCGTTAATGGAGCAGTACTTC
TRBD2	TRBV5-1	NA	TRBJ2-5	CASSPSGGREETQYF	TGCGCCAGCAGCCCTAGCGGGGGGCGGGAAGAGACCCAGTACTTC
NA	TRBV18	NA	TRBJ2-1	CASSPWAGGSLSEQFF	TGTGCCAGCTCACCCTGGGCAGGGGGGTCGTTGAGTGAGCAGTTCTTC
NA	TRBV9	NA	TRBJ1-3	CASSVVTAGNTIYF	TGTGCCAGCAGCGTAGTCACAGCTGGAAACACCATATATTTT
NA	TRBV10-1	NA	TRBJ2-7	CASSESGGFGEQYF	TGCGCCAGCAGTGAGTCAGGGGGTTTTGGAGAGCAGTACTTC
NA	TRBV7-9	NA	TRBJ2-7	CASSLDTGLYEQYF	TGTGCCAGCAGCTTAGACACAGGCCTCTACGAGCAGTACTTC
NA	TRBV7-5	NA	TRBJ2-4	CVRSYGFVGLAKNIQYF	TGTGTCAGAAGCTACGGGTTCGTAGGACTAGCCAAAAACATTCAGTACTTC
NA	TRBV27	NA	TRBJ1-2	CASSLYWGSEGYTF	TGTGCCAGCAGTTTATACTGGGGCAGTGAGGGCTACACCTTC
NA	TRBV28	NA	TRBJ1-6	CASSLVGSPLHF	TGTGCCAGCAGTTTGGTCGGGTCACCCCTCCACTTT
NA	TRBV7-9	NA	TRBJ1-1	CASSPKFRAPRGRAFF	TGTGCCAGCAGCCCCAAATTCCGGGCCCCTCGAGGGAGAGCTTTCTTT
TRBD2	TRBV4-1	NA	TRBJ2-1	CASSQVTSGNEQFF	TGCGCCAGCAGCCAAGTGACTAGCGGGAATGAGCAGTTCTTC
NA	TRBV15	NA	TRBJ2-1	CATSRQGPYNEQFF	TGTGCCACCAGCAGACAGGGCCCTTACAATGAGCAGTTCTTC
NA	TRBV6-2/TRBV6-3	NA	TRBJ2-7	CASSYSGGSGRAYEQYF	TGTGCCAGCAGTTACTCGGGGGGTTCGGGCAGAGCCTACGAGCAGTACTTC
NA	TRBV9	few	TRBJ1-5	CASSVGPFSNQPQHF	TGTGCCAGCAGCGTAGGGCCCTTTAGCAATCAGCCCCAGCATTTT
TRBD1	TRBV15	NA	TRBJ2-7	CATSSVTGTGTREQYF	TGTGCCACCAGCAGTGTTACCGGGACAGGGACGCGGGAGCAGTACTTC
NA	TRBV15	NA	TRBJ1-1	CATSRDRVLEAFF	TGTGCCACCAGCAGAGATAGAGTCCTTGAAGCTTTCTTT
TRBD2	TRBV9	once	TRBJ2-7	CASSVATSSGSQQYF	TGTGCCAGCAGCGTAGCTACGTCTAGCGGGAGTCAGCAGTACTTC
TRBD1	TRBV9	NA	TRBJ1-6	CASSNTGRGLPLHF	TGTGCCAGCAGCAACACGGGCAGGGGGCTACCCCTCCACTTT
TRBD2	TRBV28	once	TRBJ2-1	CASSPHSSSGSRREQFF	TGTGCCAGCAGTCCCCACTCCTCTAGCGGGAGTCGCCGGGAGCAGTTCTTC
NA	TRBV7-2	NA	TRBJ2-7	CASSLEAATYEQYF	TGTGCCAGCAGCTTAGAGGCGGCTACCTACGAGCAGTACTTC
NA	TRBV7-2	NA	TRBJ2-5	CASSLGERETQYF	TGTGCCAGCAGCTTAGGGGAGCGGGAGACCCAGTACTTC
NA	TRBV19	NA	TRBJ1-6	CASSTLQAGSSSYNSPLHF	TGTGCCAGTAGTACTCTCCAAGCGGGAAGCAGCTCCTATAATTCACCCCTCCACTTT